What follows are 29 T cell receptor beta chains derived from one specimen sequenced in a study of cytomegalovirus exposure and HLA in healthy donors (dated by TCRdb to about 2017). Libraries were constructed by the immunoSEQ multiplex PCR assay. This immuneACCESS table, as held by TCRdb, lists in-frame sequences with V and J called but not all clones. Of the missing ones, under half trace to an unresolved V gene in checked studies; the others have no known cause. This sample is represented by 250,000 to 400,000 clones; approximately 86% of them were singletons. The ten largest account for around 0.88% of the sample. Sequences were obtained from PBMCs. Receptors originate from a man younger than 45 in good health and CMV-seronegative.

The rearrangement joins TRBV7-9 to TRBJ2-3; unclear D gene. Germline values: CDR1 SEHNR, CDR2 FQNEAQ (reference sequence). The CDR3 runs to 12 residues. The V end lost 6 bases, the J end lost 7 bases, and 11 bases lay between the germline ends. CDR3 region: CASSSTEYTQYF. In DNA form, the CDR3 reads TGTGCCAGCAGTTCGACTGAGTATACGCAGTATTTT.

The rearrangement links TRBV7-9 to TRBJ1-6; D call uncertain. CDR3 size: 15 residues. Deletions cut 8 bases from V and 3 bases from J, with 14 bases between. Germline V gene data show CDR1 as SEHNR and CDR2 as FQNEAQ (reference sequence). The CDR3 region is CASGPLNSYNSPLHF. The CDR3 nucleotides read TGTGCCAGCGGCCCTTTGAACAGCTATAATTCACCCCTCCACTTT.

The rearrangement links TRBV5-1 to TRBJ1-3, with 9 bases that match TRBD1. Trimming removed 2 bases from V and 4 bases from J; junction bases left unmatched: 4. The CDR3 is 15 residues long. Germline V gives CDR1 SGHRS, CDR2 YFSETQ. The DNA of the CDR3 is TGCGCCAGCAGCTTAACAGGGGGCGAAGGAAACACCATATATTTT. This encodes CASSLTGGEGNTIYF.

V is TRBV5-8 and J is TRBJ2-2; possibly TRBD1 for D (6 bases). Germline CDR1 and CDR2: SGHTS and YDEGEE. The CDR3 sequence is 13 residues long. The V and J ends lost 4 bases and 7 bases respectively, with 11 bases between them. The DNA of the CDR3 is TGTGCCAGCAGCGGGACAAGTGTCGGGGAGCTGTTTTTT. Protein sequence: CASSGTSVGELFF.

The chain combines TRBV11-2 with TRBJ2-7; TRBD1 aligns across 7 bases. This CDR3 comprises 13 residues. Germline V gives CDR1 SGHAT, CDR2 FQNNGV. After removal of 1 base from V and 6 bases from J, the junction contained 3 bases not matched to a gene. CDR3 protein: CASSLGQGGEQYF. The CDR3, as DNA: TGTGCCAGCAGCTTAGGACAGGGCGGCGAGCAGTACTTC.

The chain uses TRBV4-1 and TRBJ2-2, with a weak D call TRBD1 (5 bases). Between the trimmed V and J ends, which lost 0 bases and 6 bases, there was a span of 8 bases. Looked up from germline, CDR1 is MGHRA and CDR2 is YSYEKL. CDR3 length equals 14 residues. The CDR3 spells CASSQDVRAGELFF. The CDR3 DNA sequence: TGCGCCAGCAGCCAAGATGTCAGGGCCGGGGAGCTGTTTTTT.

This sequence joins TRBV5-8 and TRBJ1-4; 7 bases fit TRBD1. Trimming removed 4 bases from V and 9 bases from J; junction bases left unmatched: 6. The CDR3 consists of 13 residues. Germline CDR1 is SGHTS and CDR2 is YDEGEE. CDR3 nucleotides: TGTGCCAGCAGCACCCGACAGGGCCAAAAACTGTTTTTT. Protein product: CASSTRQGQKLFF.

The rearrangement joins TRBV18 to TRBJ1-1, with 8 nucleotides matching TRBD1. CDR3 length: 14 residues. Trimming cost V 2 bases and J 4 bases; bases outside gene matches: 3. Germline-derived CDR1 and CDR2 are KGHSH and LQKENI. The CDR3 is CASSPDRGGTEAFF. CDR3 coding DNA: TGTGCCAGCTCACCAGACAGGGGAGGCACTGAAGCTTTCTTT.

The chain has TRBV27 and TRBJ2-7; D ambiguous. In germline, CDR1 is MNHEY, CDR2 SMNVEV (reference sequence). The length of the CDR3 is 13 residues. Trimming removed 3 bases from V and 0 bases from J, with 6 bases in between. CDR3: CASSLRRSYEQYF. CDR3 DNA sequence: TGTGCCAGCAGTTTGCGCCGCTCCTACGAGCAGTACTTC.

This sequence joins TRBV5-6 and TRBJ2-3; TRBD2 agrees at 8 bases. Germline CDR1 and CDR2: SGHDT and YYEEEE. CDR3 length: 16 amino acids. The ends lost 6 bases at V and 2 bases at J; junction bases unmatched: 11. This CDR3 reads CASTLRTGGFTDTQYF. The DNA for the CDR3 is TGTGCCAGCACCCTACGGACGGGGGGGTTCACAGATACGCAGTATTTT.

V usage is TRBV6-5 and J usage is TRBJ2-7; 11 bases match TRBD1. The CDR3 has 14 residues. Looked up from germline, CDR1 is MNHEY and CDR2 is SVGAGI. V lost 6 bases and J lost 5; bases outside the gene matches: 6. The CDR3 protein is CASSKWGQGDEQYF. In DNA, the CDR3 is TGTGCCAGCAGCAAGTGGGGACAGGGGGACGAGCAGTACTTC.

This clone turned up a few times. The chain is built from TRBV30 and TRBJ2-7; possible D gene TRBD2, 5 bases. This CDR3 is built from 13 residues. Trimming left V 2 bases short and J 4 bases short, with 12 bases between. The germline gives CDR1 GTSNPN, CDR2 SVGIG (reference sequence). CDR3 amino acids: CAWSPGSWYEQYF. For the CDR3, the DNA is TGTGCCTGGAGTCCGGGATCGTGGTACGAGCAGTACTTC.

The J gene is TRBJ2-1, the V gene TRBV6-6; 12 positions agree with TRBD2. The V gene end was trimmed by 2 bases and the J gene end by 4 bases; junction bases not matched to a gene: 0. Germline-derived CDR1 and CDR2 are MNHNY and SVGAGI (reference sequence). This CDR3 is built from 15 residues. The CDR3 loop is CASSYLAGGYNEQFF. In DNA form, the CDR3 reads TGTGCCAGCAGTTACCTAGCGGGGGGGTACAATGAGCAGTTCTTC.

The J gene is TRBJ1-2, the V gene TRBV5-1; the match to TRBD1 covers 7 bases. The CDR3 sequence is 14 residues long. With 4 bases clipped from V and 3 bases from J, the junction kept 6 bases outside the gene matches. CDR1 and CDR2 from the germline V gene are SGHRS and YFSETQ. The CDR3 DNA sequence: TGCGCCAGCAGCGCCGGACAGGCATACTATGGCTACACCTTC. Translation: CASSAGQAYYGYTF.

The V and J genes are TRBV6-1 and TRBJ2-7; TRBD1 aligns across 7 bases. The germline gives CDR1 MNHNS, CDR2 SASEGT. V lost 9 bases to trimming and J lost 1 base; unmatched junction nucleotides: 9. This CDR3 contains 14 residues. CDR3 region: CASSDRVTSYEQYF. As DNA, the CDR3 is TGTGCCAGTTCTGACAGGGTGACTTCCTACGAGCAGTACTTC.

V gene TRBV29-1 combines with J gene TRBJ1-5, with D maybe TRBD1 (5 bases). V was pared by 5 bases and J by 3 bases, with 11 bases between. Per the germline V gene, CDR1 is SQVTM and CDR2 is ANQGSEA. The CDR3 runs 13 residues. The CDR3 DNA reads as TGCAGCGTTCTCGACAGCCTCAATCAGCCCCAGCATTTT. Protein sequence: CSVLDSLNQPQHF.

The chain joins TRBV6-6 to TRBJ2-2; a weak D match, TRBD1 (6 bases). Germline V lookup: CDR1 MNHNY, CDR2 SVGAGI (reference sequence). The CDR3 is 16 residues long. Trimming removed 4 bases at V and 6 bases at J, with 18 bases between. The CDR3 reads CASSLEQGPLPGELFF. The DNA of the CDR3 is TGTGCCAGCAGTTTGGAACAGGGCCCACTCCCCGGGGAGCTGTTTTTT.

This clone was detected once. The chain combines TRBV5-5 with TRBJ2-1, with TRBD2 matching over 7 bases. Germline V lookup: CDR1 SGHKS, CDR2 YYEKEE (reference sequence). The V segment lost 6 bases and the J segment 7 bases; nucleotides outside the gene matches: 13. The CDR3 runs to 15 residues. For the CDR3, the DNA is TGTGCCAGCACCGATAGCGGGTGGGGTGTGAATGAGCAGTTCTTC. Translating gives CASTDSGWGVNEQFF.

CDR3 amino acids: CASSRTANYEQYF. The CDR3 coding sequence is TGTGCCAGCAGCCGCACAGCCAACTACGAGCAGTACTTC. This chain links TRBV11-3 with TRBJ2-7; D is uncertain. V was cut by 5 bases and J by 3 bases, with 11 bases left in between. This CDR3 is 13 amino acids long. The V gene's germline CDR1 is SGHNT and CDR2 YENEEA. The whole variable domain, filled in from reference TRBV11-3 and TRBJ2-7, reads EAGVVQSPRYKIIEKKQPVAFWCNPISGHNTLYWYLQNLGQGPELLIRYENEEAVDDSQLPKDRFSAERLKGVDSTLKIQPAELGDSAVYLCASSRTANYEQYFGPGTRLTVT.

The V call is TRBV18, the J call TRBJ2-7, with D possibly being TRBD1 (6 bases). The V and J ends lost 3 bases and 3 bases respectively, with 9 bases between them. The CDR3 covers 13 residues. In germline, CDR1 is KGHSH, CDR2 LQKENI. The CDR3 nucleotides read TGTGCCAGCTCACCCACAGGGCTCTACGAGCAGTACTTC. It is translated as CASSPTGLYEQYF. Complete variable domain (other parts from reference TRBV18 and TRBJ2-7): NAGVMQNPRHLVRRRGQEARLRCSPMKGHSHVYWYRQLPEEGLKFMVYLQKENIIDESGMPKERFSAEFPKEGPSILRIQQVVRGDSAAYFCASSPTGLYEQYFGPGTRLTVT.

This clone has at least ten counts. This CDR3 reads CASSGGQGTDEQFF. DNA for the CDR3: TGTGCCAGCAGTGGGGGACAAGGGACCGATGAGCAGTTCTTC. The chain links TRBV6-4 to TRBJ2-1; D possibly corresponds to TRBD1 (6 bases). Trimming took 4 bases from V and 8 from J, leaving 15 bases between them. Germline V gene lookup returns CDR1 MRHNA and CDR2 SNTAGT. The length of the CDR3 is 14 residues.

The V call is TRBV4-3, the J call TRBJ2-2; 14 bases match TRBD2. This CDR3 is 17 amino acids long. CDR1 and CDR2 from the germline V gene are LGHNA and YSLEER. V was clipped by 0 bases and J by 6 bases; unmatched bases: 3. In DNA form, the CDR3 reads TGCGCCAGCAGCCAAGAGAGACTAGCGGGGGGGCCCGGGGAGCTGTTTTTT. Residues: CASSQERLAGGPGELFF.

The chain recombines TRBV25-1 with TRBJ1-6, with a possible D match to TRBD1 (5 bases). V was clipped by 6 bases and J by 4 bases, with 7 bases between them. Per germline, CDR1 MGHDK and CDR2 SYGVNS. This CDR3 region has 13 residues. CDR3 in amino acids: CASRGEYNSPLHF. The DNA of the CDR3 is TGTGCCAGCAGAGGGGAATATAATTCACCCCTCCACTTT.

The CDR3, as DNA: TGCGCCAGCAGCCAAGCATGGACTAGCGGGGGATCCCACGAGCAGTACTTC. Amino acids: CASSQAWTSGGSHEQYF. The V and J genes are TRBV4-1 and TRBJ2-7; 13 bases map to TRBD2. CDR1 MGHRA and CDR2 YSYEKL come from the germline V gene. V was clipped by 1 base and J by 5 bases; unmatched bases: 8. The CDR3 sequence is 17 residues long.

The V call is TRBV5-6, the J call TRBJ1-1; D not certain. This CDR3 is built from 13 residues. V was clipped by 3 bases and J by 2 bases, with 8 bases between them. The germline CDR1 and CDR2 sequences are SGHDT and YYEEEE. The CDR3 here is CASSSGFNTEAFF. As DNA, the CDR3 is TGTGCCAGCAGCTCGGGGTTCAACACTGAAGCTTTCTTT.

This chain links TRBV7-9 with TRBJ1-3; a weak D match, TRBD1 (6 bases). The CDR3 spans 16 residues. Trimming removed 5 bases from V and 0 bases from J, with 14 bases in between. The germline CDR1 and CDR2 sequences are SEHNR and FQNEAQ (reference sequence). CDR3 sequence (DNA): TGTGCCAGCAGCGACACACAGGGAGCCTCTGGAAACACCATATATTTT. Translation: CASSDTQGASGNTIYF.

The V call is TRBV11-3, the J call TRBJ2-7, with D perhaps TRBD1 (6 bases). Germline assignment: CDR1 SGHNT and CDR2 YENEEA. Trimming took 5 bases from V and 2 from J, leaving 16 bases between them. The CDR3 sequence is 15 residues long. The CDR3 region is CASSASPGQPYEQYF. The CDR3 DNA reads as TGTGCCAGCAGCGCATCCCCGGGACAACCCTACGAGCAGTACTTC.

In nucleotides, the CDR3 is TGTGCCAGTAGCCCCCCAGGACAGACCTATGGCTACACCTTC. This gives the protein CASSPPGQTYGYTF. The chain carries TRBV19 and TRBJ1-2; possible D gene TRBD1, 6 bases. Trimming removed 6 bases from V and 4 bases from J, with 15 bases in between. From germline, CDR1 is LNHDA and CDR2 SQIVND (reference sequence). The CDR3 is made up of 14 amino acids. Full variable domain (missing parts from reference TRBV19 and TRBJ1-2): DGGITQSPKYLFRKEGQNVTLSCEQNLNHDAMYWYRQDPGQGLRLIYYSQIVNDFQKGDIAEGYSVSREKKESFPLTVTSAQKNPTAFYLCASSPPGQTYGYTFGSGTRLTVV.

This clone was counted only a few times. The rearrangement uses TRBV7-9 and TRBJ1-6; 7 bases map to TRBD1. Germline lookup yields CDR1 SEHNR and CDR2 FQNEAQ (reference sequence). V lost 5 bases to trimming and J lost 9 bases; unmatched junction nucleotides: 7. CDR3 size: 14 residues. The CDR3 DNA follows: TGTGCCAGCAGCACCGACAGGGTTAGTTCACCCCTCCACTTT. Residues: CASSTDRVSSPLHF.